The 3 T cell receptor beta chains presented below share a single source sample, sequenced in a study of cytomegalovirus exposure and HLA in healthy donors. Measured with immunoSEQ multiplex PCR; TCRdb has only the in-frame clones, and not every one. This table has about 98,000 clones, about 94% appearing once. Sequencing used PBMCs. These receptors were obtained from a woman between 18 and 29 years old in good health and CMV-seronegative.

The V and J genes are TRBV2 and TRBJ2-1; tentatively, D is TRBD2 (6 bases). V lost 4 bases to trimming and J lost 2 bases, with 12 bases between them. The germline V gene has CDR1 SNHLY and CDR2 FYNNEI. This CDR3 comprises 15 residues. In DNA form, the CDR3 reads TGTGCCAGCAGTGTGACGGGAGCCACCTACAATGAGCAGTTCTTC. Protein: CASSVTGATYNEQFF. Drawing the rest from reference TRBV2 and TRBJ2-1, the complete variable domain is EPEVTQTPSHQVTQMGQEVILRCVPISNHLYFYWYRQILGQKVEFLVSFYNNEISEKSEIFDDQFSVERPDGSNFTLKIRSTKLEDSAMYFCASSVTGATYNEQFFGPGTRLTVL.

This clone appeared once. This sequence joins TRBV28 and TRBJ2-2, with 7 positions matching TRBD2. The ends lost 3 bases at V and 8 bases at J; junction bases unmatched: 12. The CDR3 runs 16 residues. CDR1 MDHEN and CDR2 SYDVKM come from the germline V gene. As DNA, the CDR3 is TGTGCCAGCAGTTTCCAAGCGGGGTGGCCCGAGGGGGAGCTGTTTTTT. Translating it yields CASSFQAGWPEGELFF. Full variable domain (outside the CDR3, taken from reference TRBV28 and TRBJ2-2): DVKVTQSSRYLVKRTGEKVFLECVQDMDHENMFWYRQDPGLGLRLIYFSYDVKMKEKGDIPEGYSVSREKKERFSLILESASTNQTSMYLCASSFQAGWPEGELFFGEGSRLTVL.

This sequence joins TRBV4-2 and TRBJ2-2; no firm D call. CDR1 is LGHNA, CDR2 YNFKEQ, per germline. The CDR3 is made up of 17 amino acids. The V and J ends lost 4 bases and 3 bases respectively, with 18 bases between them. CDR3 sequence: CASSRKLAELHTGELFF. The CDR3 coding sequence is TGTGCCAGCAGCCGAAAATTAGCTGAGTTACACACCGGGGAGCTGTTTTTT.